This entry lists 6 T cell receptor beta chains sequenced from one sample in a study of T cell repertoires in cytomegalovirus infection. Their cognate antigens are unknown. A single record per CDR3 protein comes from TCRdb applying MiXCR to the reads. The data show hundreds of thousands of distinct CDR3 sequences, 30% to 35% seen once. Sequencing was performed on cultured PBMCs, taken from culture after CMV antigen stimulation. The receptors were gathered from a human donor in good health (CMV status not recorded). Some clones in this sample may be carry-over from other donors' samples.

The chain links TRBV5-1 to TRBJ2-1; D is uncertain. The V gene's germline CDR1 is SGHRS and CDR2 YFSETQ. The CDR3 consists of 12 residues. The V end was cut by 1 base, the J end by 9 bases, with 8 bases between. CDR3 in amino acids: CASSLNRIEQFF. The CDR3 region has the DNA TGCGCCAGCAGCTTGAACCGAATTGAGCAGTTCTTC.

The gene calls are TRBV5-1 and TRBJ2-1; 7 bases agree with TRBD2. V gave up 3 bases and J gave up 2 bases; unmatched junction bases: 5. This CDR3 region has 15 residues. Looked up from germline, CDR1 is SGHRS and CDR2 is YFSETQ. The CDR3 spells CASSWGGGPYNEQFF. As DNA, the CDR3 is TGCGCCAGCAGCTGGGGGGGAGGCCCCTACAATGAGCAGTTCTTC.

As concerns this clonotype: It may be a read error: a sequence one base away is much more abundant. V is TRBV7-9 and J is TRBJ1-1; 8 bases are shared with TRBD1. The germline V gene encodes CDR1 SEHNR and CDR2 FQNEAQ (reference sequence). The CDR3 contains 14 residues. CDR3 in amino acids: CANSLATGGTEAFF. As DNA, the CDR3 is TGTGCCAACAGCTTAGCTACAGGGGGCACTGAAGCTTTCTTT.

This clonotype was found a few times. The V call is TRBV30, the J call TRBJ2-7, with D maybe TRBD1 (6 bases). V was cut by 3 bases and J by 0 bases, with 15 bases left in between. The CDR3 runs 15 residues. Germline CDR1 is GTSNPN and CDR2 is SVGIG (reference sequence). The CDR3 DNA follows: TGTGCCTGGAGACATAGGGGGACCGGCTCCTACGAGCAGTACTTC. Translated: CAWRHRGTGSYEQYF.

The CDR3 is CASSLEAGRDRKFF. The CDR3, as DNA: TGTGCCAGCAGTTTGGAAGCGGGGCGGGATAGGAAGTTCTTC. The rearrangement links TRBV6-1 to TRBJ2-1; 7 bases are shared with TRBD2. J was trimmed by 14 bases and V by 5 bases; bases with no gene match: 15. The CDR3 extends over 14 amino acids. Germline CDR1 reads MNHNS; CDR2 reads SASEGT.

The genes are TRBV7-2 and TRBJ2-7, with D perhaps TRBD2 (6 bases). Trimming left V 1 base short and J 2 bases short, with 9 bases between. Germline lookup yields CDR1 SGHTA and CDR2 FQGNSA. The CDR3 runs to 14 residues. The CDR3 sequence: CASSLGAGPYEQYF. The CDR3 DNA reads as TGTGCCAGCAGCTTAGGGGCGGGACCCTACGAGCAGTACTTC.